This TCR beta chain was documented in a study of shared T cell receptors in the human thymus. Sequencing used immunoSEQ multiplex PCR; TCRdb keeps in-frame clones, though not all of them. The data show about 500,000 clones, 70% to 80% seen once. The germline CDR1 and CDR2 sequences are SGHNT and YENEEA. This CDR3 has 19 residues. V lost 1 base and J 3 bases, leaving 24 bases between the germline ends. The data also belong to a second study, concerning human thymus T cells. That study adds: Serving as donors were healthy Finnish infants, each of whom was having open corrective surgery for congenital heart defects. Corrective cardiac surgery supplied the resected thymus tissue. Seemingly biased V and J gene usage marked thymic and blood repertoires. A high degree of thymic repertoire overlap among unrelated individuals was reported in related research.

The sequence was obtained from a boy less than two years old with a congenital heart defect. The sequencing sample was made of thymocytes. V and J are TRBV11-3 and TRBJ1-1, with TRBD1 as a possible D gene (6 bases). The CDR3 nucleotides are TGTGCCAGCAGCTTAGCTCGAGGCCCCACAGGGATGGGGGACACTGAAGCTTTCTTT. Its protein product is CASSLARGPTGMGDTEAFF.